This T cell receptor beta chain stems from a study of cytomegalovirus exposure and HLA in healthy donors. Study as a whole: Of the donors genotyped, approximately 400 in all, 80% to 85% fell in the Caucasian-associated ancestry cluster.

The V end was cut by 4 bases, the J end by 1 base, with 10 bases between. From germline, CDR1 is SNHLY and CDR2 FYNNEI. The CDR3 is 14 amino acids. This PCR relied on a set of 60 Vbeta primers and 13 Jbeta primers. Some clones are missing from TCRdb's copy, which holds only in-frame ones; the method was immunoSEQ multiplex PCR. Seen here are fewer than 95,000 clones, roughly 79% observed once, and the top ten hold 0.57%. The V and J genes are TRBV2 and TRBJ1-1, with a possible D match to TRBD1 (5 bases). The sample comprised PBMCs. The source is a young man in good health and CMV-seronegative. The CDR3 sequence is CASSGLTGNTEAFF. In DNA form, the CDR3 reads TGTGCCAGCAGTGGGTTAACAGGGAACACTGAAGCTTTCTTT.